These 20 T cell receptor beta chains originate from one sample sequenced in a study of blood T cell repertoires in COVID-19. Method: immunoSEQ multiplex PCR; TCRdb's copy keeps in-frame clones and lacks some. The sample includes about 220,000 clones, about 87% of them seen just once. Specimen: PBMCs or T cells enriched from blood (not recorded which). Receptors originate from a woman in her thirties who had recovered from COVID-19.

CDR3 bases: TGTGCCAGTAGTATTCAGATCCGGACGGGAGGCAAAAACATTCAGTACTTC. Translated, it gives CASSIQIRTGGKNIQYF. V is TRBV19 and J is TRBJ2-4; 7 nucleotides line up with TRBD2. V gave up 3 bases and J gave up 3 bases; unmatched junction bases: 11. Germline V lookup: CDR1 LNHDA, CDR2 SQIVND (reference sequence). The CDR3 is made up of 17 amino acids. Combining the CDR3 with reference TRBV19 and TRBJ2-4 gives the whole variable domain DGGITQSPKYLFRKEGQNVTLSCEQNLNHDAMYWYRQDPGQGLRLIYYSQIVNDFQKGDIAEGYSVSREKKESFPLTVTSAQKNPTAFYLCASSIQIRTGGKNIQYFGAGTRLSVL.

The J gene is TRBJ2-1, the V gene TRBV10-3; 9 bases line up with TRBD2. V shed 6 bases, J shed 6 bases, and the junction held 6 bases outside the gene matches. The CDR3 runs 14 residues. CDR1 is ENHRY and CDR2 is SYGVKD in the germline V gene. Here the CDR3 reads CAISLAGEGNEQFF. The CDR3 region has the DNA TGTGCCATCAGCTTAGCGGGGGAGGGCAATGAGCAGTTCTTC.

The chain carries TRBV5-1 and TRBJ2-3; TRBD2 matches at 14 bases. The V and J ends lost 2 bases and 4 bases, in that order; junction bases with no gene match: 6. The germline V gene has CDR1 SGHRS and CDR2 YFSETQ. The CDR3 covers 17 residues. The CDR3 DNA reads TGCGCCAGCAGCTTAGTCGGGACTAGCGGGGGTTCAGATACGCAGTATTTT. Translated, it gives CASSLVGTSGGSDTQYF.

The V call is TRBV20-1, the J call TRBJ2-5; 7 nucleotides align to TRBD2. V shed 3 bases, J shed 5 bases, and the junction held 15 bases outside the gene matches. In germline, CDR1 is DFQATT, CDR2 SNEGSKA (reference sequence). This CDR3 has 16 residues. The CDR3 reads CSASLDGGNLYETQYF. The CDR3 DNA sequence: TGCAGTGCTAGTCTTGACGGGGGGAACCTTTATGAGACCCAGTACTTC.

The chain carries TRBV5-6 and TRBJ2-5, with 14 positions matching TRBD2. CDR3 length: 18 residues. J gave up 3 bases and V 3 bases, and 10 bases lay outside the gene matches. Germline V CDR1 and CDR2: SGHDT, YYEEEE. CDR3 bases: TGTGCCAGCAGCTCCTCCACTCGACTAGCGGGGGGGAAAGAGACCCAGTACTTC. Its protein is CASSSSTRLAGGKETQYF.

This chain uses TRBV4-2 with TRBJ2-1, with 13 positions matching TRBD2. J gave up 9 bases and V 0 bases, and 5 bases lay outside the gene matches. The CDR3 is 16 amino acids. The germline gives CDR1 LGHNA, CDR2 YNFKEQ. CDR3 coding DNA: TGTGCCAGCAGCCAAGATACTAGCGGGGGGGCTACTGAGCAGTTCTTC. It is translated as CASSQDTSGGATEQFF.

This chain connects TRBV9 to TRBJ1-2; 10 bases agree with TRBD1. V lost 0 bases to trimming and J lost 4 bases; unmatched junction nucleotides: 3. Germline CDR1 reads SGDLS; CDR2 reads YYNGEE. CDR3 length: 15 residues. CDR3 amino acids: CASSVEGQGGYGYTF. The CDR3 bases are TGTGCCAGCAGCGTAGAAGGACAGGGGGGCTATGGCTACACCTTC.

The chain has TRBV7-2 and TRBJ2-2; the match to TRBD2 covers 8 bases. From germline, CDR1 is SGHTA and CDR2 FQGNSA. The length of the CDR3 is 15 residues. V was pared by 3 bases and J by 4 bases, with 4 bases of the junction left unmatched. The CDR3 region has the DNA TGTGCCAGCAGCTTCGGACTAGCCGGCACCGGGGAGCTGTTTTTT. Amino acids: CASSFGLAGTGELFF.

This sequence joins TRBV2 and TRBJ2-1; D perhaps matches TRBD1 (6 bases). The CDR3 has 10 amino acids. The germline CDR1 and CDR2 sequences are SNHLY and FYNNEI. Deletions cut 4 bases from V and 15 bases from J, with 10 bases between. The CDR3 DNA follows: TGTGCCAGCAGTGCTGGACAGCCGTTCTTC. It encodes CASSAGQPFF.

The V and J genes are TRBV15 and TRBJ2-5; the D gene is possibly TRBD2 (7 bases). The CDR3 is made up of 14 amino acids. From germline, CDR1 is LNHNV and CDR2 YYDKDF (reference sequence). V was pared by 0 bases and J by 5 bases, with 10 bases between. The CDR3 spells CATSRDRGAETQYF. Here the CDR3 DNA reads TGTGCCACCAGCAGAGATCGGGGGGCTGAGACCCAGTACTTC.

The chain carries TRBV4-1 and TRBJ2-3; TRBD1 matches 10 bases. With 1 base clipped from V and 4 bases from J, the junction kept 8 bases outside the gene matches. This CDR3 region has 17 residues. Looked up from germline, CDR1 is MGHRA and CDR2 is YSYEKL. CDR3 region: CASSQALGTGEADTQYF. CDR3 bases: TGCGCCAGCAGCCAAGCCCTCGGGACAGGGGAGGCAGATACGCAGTATTTT.

This clone was seen a few times. The chain uses TRBV7-2 and TRBJ2-7, with D possibly TRBD2 on 6 matching bases. The CDR3 runs 12 residues. V was trimmed by 5 bases and J by 4 bases, leaving 9 bases between them. Germline lookup yields CDR1 SGHTA and CDR2 FQGNSA. CDR3 DNA: TGTGCCAGCAGCCCGGGAGATTACGAGCAGTACTTC. It codes for CASSPGDYEQYF.

The rearrangement uses TRBV9 and TRBJ2-2; 10 nucleotides align to TRBD2. The CDR3 contains 19 residues. The trim removed 0 bases at V and 0 bases at J, leaving 8 bases unmatched. Germline V gives CDR1 SGDLS, CDR2 YYNGEE. The CDR3 protein is CASSVGVAGGPTNTGELFF. The CDR3 region has the DNA TGTGCCAGCAGCGTAGGGGTAGCGGGGGGCCCTACGAACACCGGGGAGCTGTTTTTT.

This clone was detected once. The V call is TRBV3-1 (or the pseudogene TRBV3-2), the J call TRBJ2-7; D is undetermined. Germline V lookup: CDR1 LGHDT, CDR2 YNNKEL (reference sequence). V gave up 5 bases and J gave up 1 base, with 9 bases separating them. The CDR3 has 13 residues. The CDR3 loop reads CASSSLRSYEQYF. The CDR3 DNA is TGTGCCAGCAGCTCCCTTAGATCCTACGAGCAGTACTTC.

This chain links TRBV18 with TRBJ2-7; D gene uncertain. Trimming shortened V by 0 bases and J by 1 base, and 13 bases separated the two germline ends. The CDR3 has 16 amino acids. Germline V gene data show CDR1 as KGHSH and CDR2 as LQKENI. The CDR3 DNA follows: TGTGCCAGCTCACCACCGGCCGGAGAGTGGTCCTACGAGCAGTACTTC. It encodes CASSPPAGEWSYEQYF. Full variable domain (rest looked up from reference TRBV18 and TRBJ2-7): NAGVMQNPRHLVRRRGQEARLRCSPMKGHSHVYWYRQLPEEGLKFMVYLQKENIIDESGMPKERFSAEFPKEGPSILRIQQVVRGDSAAYFCASSPPAGEWSYEQYFGPGTRLTVT.

The chain is built from TRBV7-9 and TRBJ1-1, with D perhaps matching TRBD1 (5 bases). Trimming shortened V by 1 base and J by 0 bases, and 15 bases separated the two germline ends. Germline V CDR1 and CDR2: SEHNR, FQNEAQ (reference sequence). This CDR3 region has 17 residues. This CDR3 is CASSLGRGRLVNTEAFF. DNA of the CDR3: TGTGCCAGCAGCTTAGGGAGGGGACGTTTAGTGAACACTGAAGCTTTCTTT.

The rearrangement uses TRBV9 and TRBJ2-2; 9 bases fit TRBD2. J lost 3 bases, V lost 4 bases, and 4 bases had no gene match. CDR3 length equals 15 residues. Germline CDR1 SGDLS, CDR2 YYNGEE. The CDR3 DNA is TGTGCCAGCAGCCCTTGGACTAGCGACACCGGGGAGCTGTTTTTT. It codes for CASSPWTSDTGELFF.

The table lists this clone with a few counts. J is TRBJ2-3 and V is TRBV5-1; 7 bases are shared with TRBD2. V lost 0 bases, J lost 4 bases, and 8 bases stayed unmatched. Looked up from germline, CDR1 is SGHRS and CDR2 is YFSETQ. The CDR3 is made up of 16 amino acids. The CDR3 loop reads CASSLGAGLGSDTQYF. The CDR3 DNA reads as TGCGCCAGCAGCTTGGGCGCAGGACTAGGATCAGATACGCAGTATTTT. The whole variable domain, remainder taken from reference TRBV5-1 and TRBJ2-3, is KAGVTQTPRYLIKTRGQQVTLSCSPISGHRSVSWYQQTPGQGLQFLFEYFSETQRNKGNFPGRFSGRQFSNSRSEMNVSTLELGDSALYLCASSLGAGLGSDTQYFGPGTRLTVL.

The CDR3 DNA is TGCGCCAGCAGCCAGTCTGCCTACCTTGACGAGCAGTACTTC. It is translated as CASSQSAYLDEQYF. This rearrangement joins TRBV4-3 to TRBJ2-7; D not certain. Germline CDR1 LGHNA, CDR2 YSLEER. The V gene lost 3 bases and the J gene lost 5 bases, with 14 bases spanning the gap. The CDR3 consists of 14 residues.

This clone appeared once. The chain recombines TRBV7-2 with TRBJ2-1, with unresolved D. The CDR3 sequence is 15 residues long. Deletions cut 1 base from V and 4 bases from J, with 11 bases between. CDR1 and CDR2 from the germline V gene are SGHTA and FQGNSA. Here the CDR3 reads CASSLDTRGYNEQFF. CDR3 in DNA: TGTGCCAGCAGCTTAGATACCAGAGGTTACAATGAGCAGTTCTTC.